This T cell receptor (beta chain) was recorded in a study of neurological immune-mediated disorders (dated by TCRdb to about 2019). Concerning the study at large: Among the approximately 35 multiple sclerosis patients, relapsing-remitting MS accounted for about 31 and secondary progressive MS accounted for 3. Peripheral blood TCR-beta repertoires from HTLV-I-associated myelopathy (HAM/TSP) patients, multiple sclerosis patients and healthy controls were compared by UMI-based sequencing. Of the 70 or so subjects in the cohort, some 14 were HAM/TSP patients, about 34 were multiple sclerosis patients, and around 20 were healthy controls. The 90 to 110 TCR-beta libraries included longitudinal samples, technical triplicates and paired sorted CD4+ and CD8+ T-cell subsets alongside PBMC samples.

General findings and caveats noted by the study authors: In phylogenetic analysis, the repertoires of 18 of 34 MS patients grouped into a cluster of related CDR3 sequences, which suggests a possible signature at the repertoire level. The MS cluster was not associated with any clinical or MRI features, and the authors stated that larger cohorts are needed. TCR clonal expansion was highest in HAM/TSP patients and lowest in MS patients, with MS patients falling below even healthy controls. Expanded clones from different subjects shared no identical CDR3 amino acid sequences, which suggests that TCR-beta repertoires were private in all groups.

cDNA synthesis used template-switch 5'RACE with a primer carrying a 10-nucleotide random unique molecular identifier tagging each TCR transcript. Every sequencing run covered 15-18 subjects and yielded more than 200 million TCR-beta sequences. The RNeasy kit was used for extraction of total RNA. The KAPA Real-time Library Amplification kit was used to amplify TCR-beta VDJ regions with primers for the TCR constant region and the 5'RACE anchor. Sample indexes and Illumina adaptors were added in a first PCR, after which library yield was increased in a second PCR. The roughly 650 bp TCR product was size-selected on a 2% E-gel SizeSelection system after Ampure bead purification. Before pooling, library quality was checked on a Bioanalyzer, concentration was measured with Qubit, and libraries were quantified with the Kapa Library Quantification kit. An Illumina HiSeq 2500 was used to sequence the libraries paired-end at 2 x 150 bp. To increase sequence diversity, roughly 24-32% phiX was spiked into each library pool. In the original analysis: Quality-filtered reads were processed with the UMI-based MiGEC pipeline, which removed over 80% of raw TCR sequences during error correction. IMGT germline references were used for alignment of VDJ genes, and clonotypes were defined by a unique CDR3 amino acid sequence together with V-J genes. VDJtools evaluated clonal expansion, Shannon diversity and CDR3 relatedness (CalcPairwiseDistances, ClusterSamples); CLCbio workbench built phylogenetic trees. A clone was classed as expanded if it had 8 or more unique UMIs, a cutoff based on coefficient-of-variation modelling across technical triplicates. The public reads were run again by TCRdb, first through fastp at Q25 and then through MiXCR, and only productive beta chains were kept. Rows are unified per CDR3 protein, each entry keeping the most common DNA and genes. For this entry, the V and J calls and clone size follow TCRdb and not the study's own pipeline. Recorded for this sample are fewer than 85,000 distinct CDR3 sequences; 3% to 5% of them occurred a single time. The ten top clones hold 1.3% of the sample.

Unmatched junction bases come to 3, with V trimmed by 1 base and J by 7 bases. The CDR3 starts with the cysteine, ends with the phenylalanine, and has 15 residues. The DNA shown is the 45-base CDR3, in frame from base 1. The germline V gene (reference sequence) provides CDR1 LNHNV and CDR2 YYDKDF. This clonotype was seen many times. This receptor's antigen is unknown. Per-base qualities were not stored, and no clone one base away is much larger. Libraries from unsorted PBMCs were made from 2 million PBMCs kept in RNAlater at -80 degrees C until RNA extraction. The multiple sclerosis patients were enrolled in a US clinical protocol that evaluated disease progression with magnetic resonance imaging. Peripheral blood was subjected to Ficoll-Hypaque density gradient centrifugation to isolate PBMCs, which were then cryopreserved in liquid nitrogen.

Material: PBMCs. This clonotype was sampled from a young man with multiple sclerosis. The V gene is TRBV15 and the J gene is TRBJ1-6, with TRBD1 identical over 8 junction bases. The sequenced DNA is TGTGCCACCAGCAGAGTTAGGACAGGGAATTCACCCCTCCACTTT. Translated, this gives CATSRVRTGNSPLHF.